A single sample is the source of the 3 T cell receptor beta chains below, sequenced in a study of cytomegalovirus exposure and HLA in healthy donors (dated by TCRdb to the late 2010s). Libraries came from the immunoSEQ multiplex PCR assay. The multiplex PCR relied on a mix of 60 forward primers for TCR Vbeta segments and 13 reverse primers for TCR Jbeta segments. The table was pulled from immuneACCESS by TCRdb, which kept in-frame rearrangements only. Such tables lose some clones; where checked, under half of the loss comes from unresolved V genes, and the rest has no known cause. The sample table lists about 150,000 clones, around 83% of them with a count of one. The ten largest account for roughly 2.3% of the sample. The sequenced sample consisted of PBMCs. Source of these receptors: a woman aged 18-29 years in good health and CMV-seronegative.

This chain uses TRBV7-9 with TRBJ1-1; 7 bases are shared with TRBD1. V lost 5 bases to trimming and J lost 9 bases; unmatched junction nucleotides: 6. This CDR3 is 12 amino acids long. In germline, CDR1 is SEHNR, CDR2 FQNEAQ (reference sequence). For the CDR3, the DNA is TGTGCCAGCAGCCCCCCACAGGGGCAAGCTTTCTTT. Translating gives CASSPPQGQAFF.

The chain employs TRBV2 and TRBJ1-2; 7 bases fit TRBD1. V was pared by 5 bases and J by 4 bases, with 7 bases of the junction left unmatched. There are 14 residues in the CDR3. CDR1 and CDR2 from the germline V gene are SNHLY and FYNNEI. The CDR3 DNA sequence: TGTGCCAGCAGTCCCCGGACAGGTCGCTATGGCTACACCTTC. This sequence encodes CASSPRTGRYGYTF.

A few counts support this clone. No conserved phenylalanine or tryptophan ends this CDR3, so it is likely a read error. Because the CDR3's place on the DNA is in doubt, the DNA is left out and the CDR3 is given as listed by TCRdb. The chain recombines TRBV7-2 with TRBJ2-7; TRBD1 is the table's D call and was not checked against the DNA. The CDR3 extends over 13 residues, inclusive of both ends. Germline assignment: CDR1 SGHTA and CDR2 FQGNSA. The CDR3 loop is CASSFDGTARPVL.